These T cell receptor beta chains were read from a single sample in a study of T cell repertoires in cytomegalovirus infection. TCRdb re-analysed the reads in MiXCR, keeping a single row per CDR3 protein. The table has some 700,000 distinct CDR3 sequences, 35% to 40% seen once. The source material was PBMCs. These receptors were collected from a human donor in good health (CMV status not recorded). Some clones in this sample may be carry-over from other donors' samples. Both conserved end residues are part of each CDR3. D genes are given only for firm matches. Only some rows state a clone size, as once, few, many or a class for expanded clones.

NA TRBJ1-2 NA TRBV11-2 CASSLGLGFSGYTF TGTGCCAGCAGCTTAGGTCTAGGGTTCTCAGGCTACACCTTC
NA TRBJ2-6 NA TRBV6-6 CASSYVAARSGANVLTF TGTGCCAGCAGTTACGTCGCAGCTCGCTCTGGGGCCAACGTCCTGACTTTC
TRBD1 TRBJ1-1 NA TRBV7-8 CASILRTGRTEAFF TGTGCCAGCATCTTACGGACAGGTCGGACTGAAGCTTTCTTT
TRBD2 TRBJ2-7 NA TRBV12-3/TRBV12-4 CASSLATSHEQYF TGTGCCAGCAGTTTAGCGACTAGCCACGAGCAGTACTTC
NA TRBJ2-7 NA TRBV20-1 CSASSGSSYEQYF TGCAGTGCTTCATCAGGGAGCTCCTACGAGCAGTACTTC
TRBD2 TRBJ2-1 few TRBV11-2 CASSSPSGRALSLRNEQFF TGTGCCAGCAGCTCGCCTAGCGGGAGGGCCTTATCCCTGAGAAATGAGCAGTTCTTC
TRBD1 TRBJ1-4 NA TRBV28 CASRLSPARTGLYEKLFF TGTGCCAGCCGTCTATCACCCGCCAGGACAGGGCTGTATGAAAAACTGTTTTTT
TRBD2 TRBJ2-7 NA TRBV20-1 CSAYGLAGEQYF TGCAGTGCTTATGGACTAGCGGGAGAGCAGTACTTC
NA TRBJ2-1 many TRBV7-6 CASGRSSYNEQFF TGTGCCAGCGGGCGGAGCTCCTACAATGAGCAGTTCTTC
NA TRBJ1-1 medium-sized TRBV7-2 CASSLGGAGTEAFF TGTGCCAGCAGCTTAGGGGGGGCCGGCACTGAAGCTTTCTTT
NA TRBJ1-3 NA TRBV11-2 CASSLELSPGRNTIYF TGTGCCAGCAGCTTAGAACTGTCCCCGGGGCGAAACACCATATATTTT
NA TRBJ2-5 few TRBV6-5 CASTRRAAGLETQYF TGTGCCAGCACCCGGAGGGCAGCCGGTTTGGAGACCCAGTACTTC
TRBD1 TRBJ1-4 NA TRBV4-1 CASSHQTGNEKLFF TGCGCCAGCAGCCACCAGACAGGGAATGAAAAACTGTTTTTT
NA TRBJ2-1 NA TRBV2 CASSEATRLSLNEQFF TGTGCCAGCAGTGAAGCCACTAGGTTGTCCTTAAATGAGCAGTTCTTC
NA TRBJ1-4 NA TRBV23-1 CASSQIDLGSANEKLFF TGCGCCAGCAGTCAGATAGACTTGGGCAGTGCTAATGAAAAACTGTTTTTT
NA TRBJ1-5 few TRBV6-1 CASSEVQSNQPQHF TGTGCCAGCAGTGAAGTCCAAAGCAATCAGCCCCAGCATTTT
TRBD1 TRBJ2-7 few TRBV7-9 CASSYSTSGTGDFYEQYF TGTGCCAGCAGCTATAGCACCTCCGGGACAGGGGATTTCTACGAGCAGTACTTC
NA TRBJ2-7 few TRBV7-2 CASSSPGLTYEQYF TGTGCCAGCAGCTCCCCGGGGTTAACCTACGAGCAGTACTTC
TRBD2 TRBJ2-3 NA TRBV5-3 CASSLASGLDSTDTQYF TGTGCCAGCAGCTTGGCTAGCGGACTTGATAGCACAGATACGCAGTATTTT
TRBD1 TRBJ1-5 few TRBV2 CASSHPGQGANHNQPQHF TGTGCCAGCAGCCATCCGGGACAGGGGGCCAACCACAATCAGCCCCAGCATTTT
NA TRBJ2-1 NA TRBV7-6 CASSLAAGGRNEQFF TGTGCCAGCAGCTTAGCGGCGGGTGGGAGGAATGAGCAGTTCTTC
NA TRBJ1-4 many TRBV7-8 CASSFAGADEKLFF TGTGCCAGCAGCTTCGCCGGGGCTGATGAAAAACTGTTTTTT
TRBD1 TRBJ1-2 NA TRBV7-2 CASSLASGTGLGYTF TGTGCCAGCAGCTTAGCGTCCGGGACAGGGTTAGGCTACACCTTC
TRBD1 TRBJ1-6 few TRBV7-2 CASSLQGAGNSPLHF TGTGCCAGCAGCTTACAGGGGGCCGGGAATTCACCCCTCCACTTT
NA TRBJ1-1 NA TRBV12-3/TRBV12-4 CASRWTNYLNTEAFF TGTGCCAGCCGATGGACTAACTATTTGAACACTGAAGCTTTCTTT
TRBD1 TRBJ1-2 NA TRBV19 CASSMGRGPLGGYTF TGTGCCAGTAGTATGGGCAGGGGGCCCCTGGGAGGCTACACCTTC
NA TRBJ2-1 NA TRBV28 CASSLRPGPLGHEQFF TGTGCCAGCAGTCTCCGTCCGGGACCCCTAGGGCATGAGCAGTTCTTC
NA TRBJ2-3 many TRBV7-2 CASSSRHRIGTDTQYF TGTGCCAGCAGCTCAAGACACCGGATCGGCACAGATACGCAGTATTTT
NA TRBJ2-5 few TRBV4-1 CASSQGTSETQYF TGCGCCAGCAGCCAGGGTACCTCGGAGACCCAGTACTTC
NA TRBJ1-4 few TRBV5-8 CASSLVTGQGSEKLFF TGTGCCAGCAGCTTGGTGACCGGGCAGGGGAGCGAAAAACTGTTTTTT
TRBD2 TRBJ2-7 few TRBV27 CASSWRGGYEQYF TGTGCCAGCAGTTGGCGGGGGGGCTACGAGCAGTACTTC
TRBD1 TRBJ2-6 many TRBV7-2 CASSLSGTGVGGANVLTF TGTGCCAGCAGCTTATCGGGGACAGGGGTTGGTGGGGCCAACGTCCTGACTTTC
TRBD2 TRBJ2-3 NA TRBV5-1 CASSLGLRGGPDTQYF TGCGCCAGCAGCTTGGGACTGCGGGGGGGCCCAGATACGCAGTATTTT
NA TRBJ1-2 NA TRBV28 CASSLSVYGYTF TGTGCCAGCAGTTTAAGTGTCTATGGCTACACCTTC
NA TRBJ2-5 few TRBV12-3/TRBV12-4 CASRAENQETQYF TGTGCCAGCAGGGCGGAAAATCAAGAGACCCAGTACTTC
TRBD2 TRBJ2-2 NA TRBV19 CASSWGSSGPSGELFF TGTGCCAGTAGCTGGGGTAGTAGCGGGCCGAGCGGGGAGCTGTTTTTT
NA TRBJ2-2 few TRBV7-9 CASSLSSVGLPGELFF TGTGCCAGCAGCTTATCCAGCGTAGGGCTCCCCGGGGAGCTGTTTTTT
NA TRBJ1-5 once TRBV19 CASTRDSSYQPQHF TGTGCCAGTACCCGGGACTCCTCGTATCAGCCCCAGCATTTT
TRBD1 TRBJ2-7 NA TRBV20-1 CSASTGMDRDLSYEQYF TGCAGTGCTAGCACCGGAATGGACAGGGACCTCTCCTACGAGCAGTACTTC
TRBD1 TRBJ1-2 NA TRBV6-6 CASHRTGPSYGYTF TGTGCCAGCCATAGGACAGGGCCTTCCTATGGCTACACCTTC
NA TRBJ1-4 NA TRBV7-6 CASSFNLRGEKLFF TGTGCCAGCAGTTTCAACCTCAGGGGCGAAAAACTGTTTTTT
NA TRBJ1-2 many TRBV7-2 CASSLEQGNYGYTF TGTGCCAGCAGCTTAGAGCAGGGGAACTATGGCTACACCTTC
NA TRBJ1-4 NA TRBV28 CASSPGAREGEKLFF TGTGCCAGCAGTCCAGGAGCTAGGGAGGGTGAAAAACTGTTTTTT
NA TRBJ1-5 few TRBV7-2 CASSPTADSNQPQHF TGTGCCAGCAGCCCGACAGCTGATAGCAATCAGCCCCAGCATTTT
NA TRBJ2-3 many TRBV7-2 CASSLEGRTADTQYF TGTGCCAGCAGCTTGGAGGGCCGTACGGCAGATACGCAGTATTTT